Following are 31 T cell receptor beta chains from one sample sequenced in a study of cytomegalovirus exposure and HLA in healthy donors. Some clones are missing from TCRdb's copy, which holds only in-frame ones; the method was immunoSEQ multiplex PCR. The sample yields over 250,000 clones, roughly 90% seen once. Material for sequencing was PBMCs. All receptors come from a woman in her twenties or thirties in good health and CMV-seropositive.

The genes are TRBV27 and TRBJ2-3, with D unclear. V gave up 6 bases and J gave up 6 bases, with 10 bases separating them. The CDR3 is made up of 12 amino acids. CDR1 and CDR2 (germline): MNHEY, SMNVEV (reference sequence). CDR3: CASSPSADTQYF. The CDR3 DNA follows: TGTGCCAGCAGCCCCTCGGCGGATACGCAGTATTTT.

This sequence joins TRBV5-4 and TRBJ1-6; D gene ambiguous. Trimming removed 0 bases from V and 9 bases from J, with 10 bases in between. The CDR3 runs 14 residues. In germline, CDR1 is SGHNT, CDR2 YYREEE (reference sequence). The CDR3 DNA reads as TGTGCCAGCAGCTTGGTAGAGGGCGGTTCACCCCTCCACTTT. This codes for CASSLVEGGSPLHF.

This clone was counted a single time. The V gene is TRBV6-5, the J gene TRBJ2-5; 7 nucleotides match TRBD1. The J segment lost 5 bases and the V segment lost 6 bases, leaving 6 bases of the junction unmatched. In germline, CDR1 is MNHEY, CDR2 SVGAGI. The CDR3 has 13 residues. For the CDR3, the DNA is TGTGCCAGCAGGACAGGGTTAAGGGAGACCCAGTACTTC. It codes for CASRTGLRETQYF.

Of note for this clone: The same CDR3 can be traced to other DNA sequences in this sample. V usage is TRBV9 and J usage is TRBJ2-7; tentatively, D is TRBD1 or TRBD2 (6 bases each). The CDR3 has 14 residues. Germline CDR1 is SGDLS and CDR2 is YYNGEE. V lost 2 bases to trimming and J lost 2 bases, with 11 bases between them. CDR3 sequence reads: CASSVAGQTYEQYF. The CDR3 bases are TGTGCCAGCAGCGTCGCGGGACAAACCTACGAGCAGTACTTC.

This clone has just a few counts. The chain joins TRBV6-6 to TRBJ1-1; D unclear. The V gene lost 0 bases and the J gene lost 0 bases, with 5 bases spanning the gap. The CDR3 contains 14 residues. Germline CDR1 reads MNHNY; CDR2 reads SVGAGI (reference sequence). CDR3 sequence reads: CASSYSTLNTEAFF. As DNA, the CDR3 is TGTGCCAGCAGTTACTCCACACTGAACACTGAAGCTTTCTTT.

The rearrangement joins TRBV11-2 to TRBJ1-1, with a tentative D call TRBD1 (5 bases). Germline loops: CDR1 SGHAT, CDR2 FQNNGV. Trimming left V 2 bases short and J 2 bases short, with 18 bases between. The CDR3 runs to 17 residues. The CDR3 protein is CASSLLTTGGGNTEAFF. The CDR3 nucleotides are TGTGCCAGCAGCTTATTGACGACGGGGGGAGGCAACACTGAAGCTTTCTTT.

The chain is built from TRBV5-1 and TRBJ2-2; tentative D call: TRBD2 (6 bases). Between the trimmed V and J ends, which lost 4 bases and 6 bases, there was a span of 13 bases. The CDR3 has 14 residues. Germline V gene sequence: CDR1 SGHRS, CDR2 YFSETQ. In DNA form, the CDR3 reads TGCGCCAGCAGCGCACAGTGGGAGGCCGGGGAGCTGTTTTTT. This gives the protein CASSAQWEAGELFF.

The CDR3 loop is CASSFRGNTEAFF. As DNA, the CDR3 is TGTGCCAGCAGTTTTCGAGGGAACACTGAAGCTTTCTTT. This chain uses TRBV6-5 with TRBJ1-1; D is uncertain. With 4 bases removed from V and 1 base from J, the gap between germline ends came to 7 bases. Germline values: CDR1 MNHEY, CDR2 SVGAGI. This CDR3 is built from 13 residues.

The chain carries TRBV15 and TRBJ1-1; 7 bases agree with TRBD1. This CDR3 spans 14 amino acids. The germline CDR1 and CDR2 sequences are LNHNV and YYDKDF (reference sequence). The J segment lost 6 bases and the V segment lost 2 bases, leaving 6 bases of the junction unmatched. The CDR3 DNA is TGTGCCACCAGCAGACCTTACAGGGGACCTGAAGCTTTCTTT. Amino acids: CATSRPYRGPEAFF.

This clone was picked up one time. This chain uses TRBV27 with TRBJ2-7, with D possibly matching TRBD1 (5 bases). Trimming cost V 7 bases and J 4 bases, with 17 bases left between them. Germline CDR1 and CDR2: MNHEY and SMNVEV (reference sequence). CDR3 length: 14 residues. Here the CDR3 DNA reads TGTGCCAGCATGACTCAGGGATTGATATACGAGCAGTACTTC. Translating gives CASMTQGLIYEQYF.

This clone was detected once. For the CDR3, the DNA is TGTGCCAGCAGCGTTAGCGGAAGCTCCTACAATGAGCAGTTCTTC. This encodes CASSVSGSSYNEQFF. The V gene is TRBV5-5, the J gene TRBJ2-1; a possible D gene is TRBD2 (6 bases). The CDR3 loop spans 15 amino acids. From germline, CDR1 is SGHKS and CDR2 YYEKEE (reference sequence). V lost 4 bases and J lost 0, with 11 bases in between.

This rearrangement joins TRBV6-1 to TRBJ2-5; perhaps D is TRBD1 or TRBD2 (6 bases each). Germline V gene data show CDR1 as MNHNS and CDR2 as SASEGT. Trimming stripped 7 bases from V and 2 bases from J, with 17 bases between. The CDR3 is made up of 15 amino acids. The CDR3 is CASNGQLAGQETQYF. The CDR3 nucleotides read TGTGCCAGCAATGGACAGCTTGCGGGACAAGAGACCCAGTACTTC.

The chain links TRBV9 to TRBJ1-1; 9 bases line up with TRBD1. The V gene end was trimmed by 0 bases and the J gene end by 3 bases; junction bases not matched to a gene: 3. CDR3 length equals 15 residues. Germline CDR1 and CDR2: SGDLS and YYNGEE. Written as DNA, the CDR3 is TGTGCCAGCAGCGTAGCGGGACAGGGTTACACTGAAGCTTTCTTT. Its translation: CASSVAGQGYTEAFF.

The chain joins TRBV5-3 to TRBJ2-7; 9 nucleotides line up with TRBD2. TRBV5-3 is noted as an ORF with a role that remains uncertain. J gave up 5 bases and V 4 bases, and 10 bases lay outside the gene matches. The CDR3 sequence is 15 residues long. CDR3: CARSGRTSEAHEQYF. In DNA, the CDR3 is TGTGCCAGAAGCGGTAGGACTAGCGAAGCACACGAGCAGTACTTC.

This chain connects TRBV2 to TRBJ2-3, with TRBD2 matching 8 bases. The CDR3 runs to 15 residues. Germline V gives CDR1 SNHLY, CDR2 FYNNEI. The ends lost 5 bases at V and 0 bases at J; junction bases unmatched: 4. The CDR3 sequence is CASSKRTSSTDTQYF. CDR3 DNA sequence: TGTGCCAGCAGTAAACGGACTAGCAGCACAGATACGCAGTATTTT.

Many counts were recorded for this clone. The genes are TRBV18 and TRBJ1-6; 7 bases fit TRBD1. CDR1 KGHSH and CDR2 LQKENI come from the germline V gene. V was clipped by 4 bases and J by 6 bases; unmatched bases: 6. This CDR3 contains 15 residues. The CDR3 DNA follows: TGTGCCAGCTCACTCCAAGGACAGGCTAATTCACCCCTCCACTTT. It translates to CASSLQGQANSPLHF. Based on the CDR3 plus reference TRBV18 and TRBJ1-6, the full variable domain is NAGVMQNPRHLVRRRGQEARLRCSPMKGHSHVYWYRQLPEEGLKFMVYLQKENIIDESGMPKERFSAEFPKEGPSILRIQQVVRGDSAAYFCASSLQGQANSPLHFGNGTRLTVT.

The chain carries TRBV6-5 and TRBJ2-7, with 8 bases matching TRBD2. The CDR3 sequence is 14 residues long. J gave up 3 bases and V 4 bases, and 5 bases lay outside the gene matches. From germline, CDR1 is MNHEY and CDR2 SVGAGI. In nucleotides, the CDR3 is TGTGCCAGCAGTTCCCGACTAGCGTACTACGAGCAGTACTTC. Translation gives CASSSRLAYYEQYF.

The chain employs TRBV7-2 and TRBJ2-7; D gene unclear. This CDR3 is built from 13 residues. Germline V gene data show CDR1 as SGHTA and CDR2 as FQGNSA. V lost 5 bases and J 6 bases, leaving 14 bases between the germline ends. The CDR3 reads CASSPPKAAEQYF. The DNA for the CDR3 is TGTGCCAGCAGCCCCCCCAAGGCTGCCGAGCAGTACTTC.

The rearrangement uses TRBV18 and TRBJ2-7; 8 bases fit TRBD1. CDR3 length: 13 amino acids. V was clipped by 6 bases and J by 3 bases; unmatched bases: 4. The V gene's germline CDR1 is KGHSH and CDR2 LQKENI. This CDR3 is CASSLTGGYEQYF. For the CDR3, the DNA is TGTGCCAGCTCCCTAACAGGGGGCTACGAGCAGTACTTC.

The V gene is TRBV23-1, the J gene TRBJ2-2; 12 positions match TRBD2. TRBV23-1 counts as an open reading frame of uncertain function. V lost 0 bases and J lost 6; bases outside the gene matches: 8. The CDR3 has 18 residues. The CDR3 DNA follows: TGCGCCAGCAGTCAATCTGTTCCTCTAGCGGGAGGGCCCGGGGAGCTGTTTTTT. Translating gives CASSQSVPLAGGPGELFF.

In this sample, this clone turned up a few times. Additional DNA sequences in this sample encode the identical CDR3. DNA for the CDR3: TGTGCCAGCAGCCCTAACTATGGCTACACCTTC. It encodes CASSPNYGYTF. The chain employs TRBV6-6 and TRBJ1-2; D remains unclear. Trimming removed 6 bases from V and 0 bases from J, with 2 bases in between. The CDR3 runs to 11 residues. The V gene's germline CDR1 is MNHNY and CDR2 SVGAGI (reference sequence).

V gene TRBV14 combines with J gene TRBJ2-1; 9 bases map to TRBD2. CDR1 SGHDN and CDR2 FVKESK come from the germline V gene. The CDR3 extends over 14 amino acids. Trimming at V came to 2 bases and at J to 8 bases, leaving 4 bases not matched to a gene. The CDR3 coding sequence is TGTGCCAGCAGCCAATCGGGCGGGGGGGATGAGCAGTTCTTC. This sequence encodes CASSQSGGGDEQFF.

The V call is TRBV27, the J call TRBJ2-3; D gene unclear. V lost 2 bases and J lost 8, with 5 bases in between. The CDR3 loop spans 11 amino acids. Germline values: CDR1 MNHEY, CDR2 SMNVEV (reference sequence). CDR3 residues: CASSLGGTQYF. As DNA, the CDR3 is TGTGCCAGCAGTTTAGGCGGTACGCAGTATTTT.

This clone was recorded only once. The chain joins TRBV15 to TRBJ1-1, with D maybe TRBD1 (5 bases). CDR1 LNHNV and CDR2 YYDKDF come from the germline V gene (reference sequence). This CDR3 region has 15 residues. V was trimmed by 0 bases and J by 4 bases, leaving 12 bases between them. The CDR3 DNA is TGTGCCACCAGCAGAGACCGGGCAGGGACCACTGAAGCTTTCTTT. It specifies CATSRDRAGTTEAFF.

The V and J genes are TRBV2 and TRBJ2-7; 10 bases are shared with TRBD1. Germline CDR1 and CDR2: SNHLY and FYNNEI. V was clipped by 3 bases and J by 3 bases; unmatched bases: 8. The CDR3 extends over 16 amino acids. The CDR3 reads CASSEGGDRGVYEQYF. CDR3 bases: TGTGCCAGCAGTGAGGGGGGGGACAGGGGTGTCTACGAGCAGTACTTC. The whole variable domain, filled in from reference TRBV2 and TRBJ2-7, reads EPEVTQTPSHQVTQMGQEVILRCVPISNHLYFYWYRQILGQKVEFLVSFYNNEISEKSEIFDDQFSVERPDGSNFTLKIRSTKLEDSAMYFCASSEGGDRGVYEQYFGPGTRLTVT.

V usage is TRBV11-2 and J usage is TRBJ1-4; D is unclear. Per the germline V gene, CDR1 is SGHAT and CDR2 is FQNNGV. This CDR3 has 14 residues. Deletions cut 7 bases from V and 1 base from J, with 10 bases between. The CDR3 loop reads CASTLGGTNEKLFF. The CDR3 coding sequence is TGTGCCAGCACCCTTGGAGGAACTAATGAAAAACTGTTTTTT.

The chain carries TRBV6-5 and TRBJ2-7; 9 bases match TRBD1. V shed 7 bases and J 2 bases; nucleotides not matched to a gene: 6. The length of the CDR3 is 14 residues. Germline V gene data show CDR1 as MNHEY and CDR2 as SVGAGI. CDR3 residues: CASNSGTGPYEQYF. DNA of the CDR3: TGTGCCAGCAATTCCGGGACAGGGCCCTACGAGCAGTACTTC.

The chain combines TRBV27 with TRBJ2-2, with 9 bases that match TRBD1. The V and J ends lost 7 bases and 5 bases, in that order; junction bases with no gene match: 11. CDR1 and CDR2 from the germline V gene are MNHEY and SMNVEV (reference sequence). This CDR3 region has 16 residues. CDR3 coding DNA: TGTGCCAGCATCTCCCTCCCGGACAGGGGTACCGGGGAGCTGTTTTTT. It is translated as CASISLPDRGTGELFF.

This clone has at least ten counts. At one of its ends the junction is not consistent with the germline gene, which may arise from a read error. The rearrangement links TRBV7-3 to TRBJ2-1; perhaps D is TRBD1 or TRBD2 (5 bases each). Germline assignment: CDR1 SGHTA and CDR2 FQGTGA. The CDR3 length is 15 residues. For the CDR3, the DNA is TGTGCCAGCAGCCTAACTAGTGAGGGGCAGGATGAGCAGTTCTTC. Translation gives CASSLTSEGQDEQFF.

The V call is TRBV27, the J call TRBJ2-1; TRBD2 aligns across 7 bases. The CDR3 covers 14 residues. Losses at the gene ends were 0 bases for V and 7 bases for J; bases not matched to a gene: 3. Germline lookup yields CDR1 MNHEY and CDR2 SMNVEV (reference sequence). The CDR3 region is CASSLSWGGNEQFF. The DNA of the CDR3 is TGTGCCAGCAGTTTATCGTGGGGGGGTAATGAGCAGTTCTTC.

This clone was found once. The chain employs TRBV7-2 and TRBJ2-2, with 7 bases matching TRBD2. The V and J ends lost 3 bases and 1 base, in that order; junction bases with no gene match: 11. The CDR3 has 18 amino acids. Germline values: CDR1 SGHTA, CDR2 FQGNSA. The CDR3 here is CASSLGKSGMMNTGELFF. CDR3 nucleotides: TGTGCCAGCAGCTTGGGGAAGAGCGGGATGATGAACACCGGGGAGCTGTTTTTT. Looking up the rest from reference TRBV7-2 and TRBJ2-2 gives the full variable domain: GAGVSQSPSNKVTEKGKDVELRCDPISGHTALYWYRQSLGQGLEFLIYFQGNSAPDKSGLPSDRFSAERTGGSVSTLTIQRTQQEDSAVYLCASSLGKSGMMNTGELFFGEGSRLTVL.